Below, 27 T cell receptor beta chains from the same sample are listed, as sequenced in a study of blood T cell repertoires in COVID-19 (dated by TCRdb to 2020 to 2022). Libraries were built with the immunoSEQ multiplex PCR assay. TCRdb took this table from immuneACCESS and kept in-frame rearrangements with V and J called. Such tables lack part of the clones; where checked against another copy, unresolved V genes explain under half of the gap, and the rest is unexplained. The sample table shows roughly 150,000 clones, and about four fifths are seen once. Jointly, the top ten make up under 15% of the sample. The sequencing input was peripheral blood. The receptors originated from a man in his sixties or seventies who had recovered from COVID-19.

Only one count was recorded for this clone. The chain links TRBV6-5 to TRBJ1-1; tentatively, D is TRBD1 (6 bases). The ends were cut back, 5 bases at V and 4 bases at J, with 17 bases in the middle. CDR1 is MNHEY and CDR2 is SVGAGI in the germline V gene. The CDR3 is made up of 15 amino acids. This CDR3 reads CASSSTGTGRTEAFF. CDR3 bases: TGTGCCAGCAGTAGTACAGGGACCGGGCGCACTGAAGCTTTCTTT.

This clone has a count of ten or more. The chain employs TRBV24-1 and TRBJ2-1; a weak D match, TRBD2 (7 bases). The CDR3 contains 14 residues. Trimming took off 4 bases at V and 6 bases at J, with 12 bases between the two ends. In germline, CDR1 is KGHDR, CDR2 SFDVKD. The CDR3 region has the DNA TGTGCCACCAGTGAGAACAGGGAGGGCAATGAGCAGTTCTTC. It encodes CATSENREGNEQFF.

The chain employs TRBV18 and TRBJ1-3; 7 positions match TRBD1. Per germline, CDR1 KGHSH and CDR2 LQKENI. With V trimmed by 2 bases and J by 5 bases, 3 bases remained unmatched. The CDR3 totals 14 residues. The CDR3 here is CASSPAQGRNTIYF. The CDR3 nucleotides are TGTGCCAGCTCACCAGCACAGGGGAGAAACACCATATATTTT. Full variable domain (missing parts from reference TRBV18 and TRBJ1-3): NAGVMQNPRHLVRRRGQEARLRCSPMKGHSHVYWYRQLPEEGLKFMVYLQKENIIDESGMPKERFSAEFPKEGPSILRIQQVVRGDSAAYFCASSPAQGRNTIYFGEGSWLTVV.

The DNA of the CDR3 is TGTGCCAGCAGCTCCTTGCAGCTAGCGGGAAACACCGGGGAGCTGTTTTTT. Protein sequence: CASSSLQLAGNTGELFF. The V and J genes are TRBV5-4 and TRBJ2-2; TRBD2 aligns across 9 bases. Germline trimming cut 3 bases from V and 2 bases from J; bases unmatched to any gene: 8. This CDR3 region has 17 residues. Looked up from germline, CDR1 is SGHNT and CDR2 is YYREEE (reference sequence).

The J gene is TRBJ2-1, the V gene TRBV7-9; 11 bases are a match to TRBD2. Germline CDR1 and CDR2: SEHNR and FQNEAQ (reference sequence). This CDR3 spans 16 amino acids. The V segment lost 6 bases and the J segment 3 bases; nucleotides outside the gene matches: 7. The CDR3 bases are TGTGCCAGCAGTTTGCTAGCGGGAGGTCGCTACAATGAGCAGTTCTTC. It encodes CASSLLAGGRYNEQFF.

The genes are TRBV3-1 (or the pseudogene TRBV3-2) and TRBJ2-7; a possible D gene is TRBD1 (5 bases). Looked up from germline, CDR1 is LGHDT and CDR2 is YNNKEL (reference sequence). V was trimmed by 5 bases and J by 3 bases, leaving 11 bases between them. The CDR3 consists of 13 residues. CDR3 sequence (DNA): TGTGCCAGCAGCGTAACTACAGGCTACGAGCAGTACTTC. Protein: CASSVTTGYEQYF.

This chain connects TRBV7-2 to TRBJ2-5, with 8 bases identical to TRBD1. J lost 5 bases, V lost 1 base, and 9 bases had no gene match. The CDR3 is made up of 16 amino acids. CDR1 is SGHTA, CDR2 FQGNSA, per germline. CDR3 DNA: TGTGCCAGCAGCTTAGGTGGCAGGGGGCCCTCCGAGACCCAGTACTTC. Translation: CASSLGGRGPSETQYF.

This clone was counted a single time. The chain recombines TRBV9 with TRBJ2-3; D is perhaps TRBD1 (5 bases). The CDR3 loop spans 13 amino acids. Germline V gene data show CDR1 as SGDLS and CDR2 as YYNGEE. V gave up 3 bases and J gave up 6 bases, with 11 bases separating them. The CDR3, as DNA: TGTGCCAGCAGCGGGGGCTTCAGGGATACGCAGTATTTT. It yields the protein CASSGGFRDTQYF.

The chain carries TRBV27 and TRBJ2-7, with 9 bases lining up with TRBD1. The trim removed 0 bases at V and 3 bases at J, leaving 6 bases unmatched. The CDR3 consists of 16 residues. The germline V gene encodes CDR1 MNHEY and CDR2 SMNVEV (reference sequence). CDR3 residues: CASSLSNRGPYYEQYF. CDR3 coding DNA: TGTGCCAGCAGTTTATCGAACAGGGGGCCATACTACGAGCAGTACTTC.

The chain links TRBV28 to TRBJ2-7, with 7 bases that match TRBD1. In germline, CDR1 is MDHEN, CDR2 SYDVKM. J lost 7 bases, V lost 4 bases, and 7 bases had no gene match. The CDR3 extends over 13 amino acids. In nucleotides, the CDR3 is TGTGCCAGCAGTTATCACAGGGGAGAGGAGCAGTACTTC. Residues: CASSYHRGEEQYF.

The V gene is TRBV3-1 (or the pseudogene TRBV3-2), the J gene TRBJ2-5, with 7 nucleotides matching TRBD1. J was trimmed by 1 base and V by 1 base; bases with no gene match: 0. Germline V CDR1 and CDR2: LGHDT, YNNKEL (reference sequence). This CDR3 has 14 residues. The CDR3 sequence: CASSQGQGQETQYF. In DNA, the CDR3 is TGTGCCAGCAGCCAAGGACAGGGCCAAGAGACCCAGTACTTC.

The V gene is TRBV7-2, the J gene TRBJ2-7, with D possibly being TRBD2 (6 bases). Looked up from germline, CDR1 is SGHTA and CDR2 is FQGNSA. The V and J ends lost 1 base and 1 base respectively, with 11 bases between them. This CDR3 has 15 residues. The CDR3 DNA reads TGTGCCAGCAGCTTAGGGGGGGACCTATCCTACGAGCAGTACTTC. Translation gives CASSLGGDLSYEQYF.

The chain couples TRBV15 to TRBJ2-4, with TRBD2 identical over 8 bases. The CDR3 runs to 16 residues. V gave up 0 bases and J gave up 6 bases; unmatched junction bases: 7. Germline loops: CDR1 LNHNV, CDR2 YYDKDF (reference sequence). CDR3 nucleotides: TGTGCCACCAGCAGAGATCTGGTGCTAGCGGGAAACATTCAGTACTTC. Translating it yields CATSRDLVLAGNIQYF.

The V call is TRBV14, the J call TRBJ1-2; D may be TRBD1 (5 bases). Deletions cut 1 base from V and 7 bases from J, with 10 bases between. The CDR3 is 13 residues long. Looked up from germline, CDR1 is SGHDN and CDR2 is FVKESK. The CDR3: CASSQVQGIGYTF. In DNA, the CDR3 is TGTGCCAGCAGCCAAGTTCAGGGTATTGGCTACACCTTC.

This chain joins TRBV19 and TRBJ1-4; 10 bases match TRBD1. J lost 3 bases, V lost 5 bases, and 9 bases had no gene match. The CDR3 sequence is 17 residues long. Germline V gene lookup returns CDR1 LNHDA and CDR2 SQIVND (reference sequence). The CDR3 coding sequence is TGTGCCAGTAGTCCCGGGACAGGGGTCCTCGCTAATGAAAAACTGTTTTTT. Translation: CASSPGTGVLANEKLFF.

V gene TRBV24-1 combines with J gene TRBJ2-3; 8 bases map to TRBD2. CDR3 length equals 18 residues. Germline V CDR1 and CDR2: KGHDR, SFDVKD. The trim removed 3 bases at V and 2 bases at J, leaving 12 bases unmatched. This CDR3 reads CATSDHPNSGSNTDTQYF. In DNA, the CDR3 is TGTGCCACCAGTGATCACCCTAACAGCGGGAGTAACACAGATACGCAGTATTTT.

This sequence joins TRBV10-3 and TRBJ1-1; tentative D call: TRBD1 (6 bases). Trimming took 7 bases from V and 1 from J, leaving 13 bases between them. The germline V gene has CDR1 ENHRY and CDR2 SYGVKD. This CDR3 region has 14 residues. Here the CDR3 DNA reads TGTGCCATCAACTCACAGGGACCGAACACTGAAGCTTTCTTT. Its translation: CAINSQGPNTEAFF.

V usage is TRBV6-6 and J usage is TRBJ2-1; the match to TRBD2 covers 8 bases. CDR3 size: 14 residues. The V gene end was trimmed by 5 bases and the J gene end by 3 bases; junction bases not matched to a gene: 3. CDR1 is MNHNY, CDR2 SVGAGI, per germline (reference sequence). CDR3 protein: CASSPSGGYNEQFF. The DNA for the CDR3 is TGTGCCAGCAGTCCAAGCGGGGGCTACAATGAGCAGTTCTTC.

The chain employs TRBV12-3 or TRBV12-4 and TRBJ1-1, with a tentative D call TRBD1 (5 bases). The CDR3 is 12 amino acids. Trimming left V 3 bases short and J 5 bases short, with 7 bases between. CDR3 sequence reads: CASSFSGTEAFF. The DNA of the CDR3 is TGTGCCAGCAGTTTTTCAGGGACTGAAGCTTTCTTT.

As to this clone: Other DNA sequences from this sample encode an identical CDR3 as well. The chain has TRBV6-6 and TRBJ2-2; D uncertain. This CDR3 is built from 16 residues. Trimming took off 2 bases at V and 1 base at J, with 11 bases between the two ends. CDR1 is MNHNY, CDR2 SVGAGI, per germline (reference sequence). For the CDR3, the DNA is TGTGCCAGCAGTTACCCTACCTCGGGGAACACCGGGGAGCTGTTTTTT. This gives the protein CASSYPTSGNTGELFF.

The chain links TRBV29-1 to TRBJ2-3, with 7 bases lining up with TRBD2. J lost 3 bases, V lost 7 bases, and 13 bases had no gene match. Germline CDR1 reads SQVTM; CDR2 reads ANQGSEA. CDR3 length equals 15 residues. The CDR3 is CSAVKRESVTDTQYF. DNA for the CDR3: TGCAGCGCGGTCAAGCGGGAAAGTGTGACAGATACGCAGTATTTT.

The V call is TRBV19, the J call TRBJ1-2; unclear D gene. Germline CDR1 reads LNHDA; CDR2 reads SQIVND (reference sequence). The CDR3 is made up of 14 amino acids. The V gene lost 3 bases and the J gene lost 5 bases, with 13 bases spanning the gap. CDR3 DNA sequence: TGTGCCAGTAGTATTGGAACAGCCACTTATGGCTACACCTTC. This translates into CASSIGTATYGYTF. Using reference TRBV19 and TRBJ1-2 for the parts outside the CDR3, the full variable domain is DGGITQSPKYLFRKEGQNVTLSCEQNLNHDAMYWYRQDPGQGLRLIYYSQIVNDFQKGDIAEGYSVSREKKESFPLTVTSAQKNPTAFYLCASSIGTATYGYTFGSGTRLTVV.

The gene calls are TRBV7-2 and TRBJ1-5; TRBD1 might be the D (5 bases). The CDR3 runs to 15 residues. The ends were cut back, 3 bases at V and 2 bases at J, with 11 bases in the middle. Per the germline V gene, CDR1 is SGHTA and CDR2 is FQGNSA. The CDR3 sequence: CASSLIDSGNQPQHF. In DNA, the CDR3 is TGTGCCAGCAGCTTGATTGACAGCGGCAATCAGCCCCAGCATTTT.

This sequence joins TRBV7-9 and TRBJ1-6, with D maybe TRBD1 (6 bases). V lost 6 bases and J 8 bases, leaving 14 bases between the germline ends. The CDR3 extends over 14 amino acids. The germline V gene has CDR1 SEHNR and CDR2 FQNEAQ (reference sequence). CDR3 nucleotides: TGTGCCAGCAGAGGGGGGGATTTACATTCACCCCTCCACTTT. Protein sequence: CASRGGDLHSPLHF.

The V call is TRBV6-5, the J call TRBJ2-5, with a possible D match to TRBD2 (6 bases). V was cut by 5 bases and J by 5 bases, with 18 bases left in between. The CDR3 runs 15 residues. Germline CDR1 reads MNHEY; CDR2 reads SVGAGI. For the CDR3, the DNA is TGTGCCAGCAGTATGGGTAGGAGGGCCGGTGAGACCCAGTACTTC. Protein: CASSMGRRAGETQYF.

This clone appeared a single time. This chain uses TRBV29-1 with TRBJ2-5; 7 positions agree with TRBD2. V lost 6 bases, J lost 3 bases, and 7 bases stayed unmatched. From germline, CDR1 is SQVTM and CDR2 ANQGSEA. This CDR3 has 13 residues. The CDR3 spells CSVAVGGEETQYF. CDR3 DNA sequence: TGCAGCGTAGCCGTGGGGGGGGAAGAGACCCAGTACTTC.

A single count supports this clone. CDR3 DNA: TGCGCCAGCAGCCCCGGACTACATCTAGTGGGGGAGCAGTACTTC. Residues: CASSPGLHLVGEQYF. The V call is TRBV4-1, the J call TRBJ2-7; possible D gene TRBD2, 6 bases. With 4 bases removed from V and 7 bases from J, the gap between germline ends came to 20 bases. The CDR3 spans 15 residues. Germline values: CDR1 MGHRA, CDR2 YSYEKL.